A selection of T cell receptor beta chains follows, all from one sample in a study of PD-1 blockade in classical Hodgkin lymphoma. TCRdb keeps only in-frame clones here, not all; method: immunoSEQ multiplex PCR. Among around 91,000 clones, 81% were seen once, and the ten largest hold less than 20%. Source: peripheral blood mononuclear cells (PBMCs), taken before the second cycle of nivolumab. The receptors here all came from a human donor with classical Hodgkin lymphoma. CDR3s include the opening cysteine and the closing phenylalanine or tryptophan. A D gene is named only where the DNA matches it firmly. Part of the rows lack a size; the others show once, few, many or a class for expanded clones.

v_call	clone_size	j_call	d_call	cdr3_aa	cdr3_nt
TRBV11-2	NA	TRBJ1-1	NA	CASSLGGLNTEAFF	TGTGCCAGCAGCTTAGGGGGGTTGAACACTGAAGCTTTCTTT
TRBV6-4	NA	TRBJ2-2	NA	CASKADSLPGELFF	TGTGCCAGTAAGGCAGACAGCCTGCCCGGGGAGCTGTTTTTT
TRBV7-8	NA	TRBJ1-1	NA	CASSSLSRGANTEAFF	TGTGCCAGCAGCTCCCTCTCAAGGGGCGCTAACACTGAAGCTTTCTTT
TRBV5-1	NA	TRBJ2-5	NA	CASAVTGFQETQYF	TGCGCCAGCGCAGTCACAGGTTTCCAAGAGACCCAGTACTTC
TRBV11-2	medium-sized	TRBJ1-6	NA	CASSLVGSGQPNSPLHF	TGTGCCAGCAGCTTAGTGGGCAGCGGACAGCCGAATTCACCCCTCCACTTT
TRBV6-6	NA	TRBJ1-4	NA	CASSSGLLREKLFF	TGTGCCAGCAGCTCGGGACTCTTGAGGGAAAAACTGTTTTTT
TRBV2	NA	TRBJ1-5	NA	CASAYGTLNSNQPQHF	TGTGCCAGCGCATACGGGACACTTAATAGCAATCAGCCCCAGCATTTT
TRBV15	NA	TRBJ2-2	NA	CATSTPLGLRDTGELFF	TGTGCCACCAGCACGCCCTTGGGACTCAGAGACACCGGGGAGCTGTTTTTT
TRBV15	once	TRBJ2-7	TRBD1	CATSRRTGTGGYEQYF	TGTGCCACCAGCAGACGCACCGGGACAGGGGGATACGAGCAGTACTTC
TRBV29-1	NA	TRBJ1-1	NA	CGAGRNTEAFF	TGCGGCGCAGGGCGAAACACTGAAGCTTTCTTT
TRBV27	NA	TRBJ2-2	TRBD1	CASSFLDRAGELFF	TGTGCCAGCAGTTTCCTCGACAGGGCCGGGGAGCTGTTTTTT
TRBV4-1	NA	TRBJ2-1	NA	CASSLRDFYNEQFF	TGCGCCAGCAGCCTCCGGGACTTCTACAATGAGCAGTTCTTC
TRBV7-9	few	TRBJ1-2	NA	CASSPDRVGGYTF	TGTGCCAGCAGCCCCGATCGGGTAGGGGGCTACACCTTC
TRBV5-1	NA	TRBJ2-1	NA	CASSNSHRGEQFF	TGCGCCAGCAGCAACTCCCATAGAGGGGAGCAGTTCTTC
TRBV27	NA	TRBJ2-1	TRBD2	CASTQGTSGGNEQFF	TGTGCCAGCACGCAAGGGACTAGCGGTGGAAATGAGCAGTTCTTC
TRBV5-4	few	TRBJ1-3	TRBD1	CASSAAGGPGNTIYF	TGTGCCAGCAGCGCGGCAGGGGGCCCTGGAAACACCATATATTTT
TRBV20-1	few	TRBJ2-3	NA	CSASTGLAQYF	TGCAGTGCCAGTACAGGTCTGGCGCAGTATTTT
TRBV4-1	few	TRBJ1-1	TRBD1	CASSQGTGDKAAFF	TGCGCCAGCAGCCAAGGAACAGGGGATAAGGCAGCTTTCTTT
TRBV9	NA	TRBJ2-1	NA	CASSLARTVTAEQFF	TGTGCCAGCAGCCTCGCCCGGACCGTGACCGCCGAGCAGTTCTTC
TRBV15	NA	TRBJ1-2	NA	CATSRVGGPGYGYTF	TGTGCCACCAGCAGAGTGGGGGGACCTGGCTATGGCTACACCTTC
TRBV5-1	NA	TRBJ2-2	TRBD2	CASSLLGLGIGELFF	TGCGCCAGCAGCTTGTTGGGACTAGGGATTGGGGAGCTGTTTTTT
TRBV6-6	NA	TRBJ2-6	NA	CASSLTDSGANVLTF	TGTGCCAGCAGCCTAACAGACTCTGGGGCCAACGTCCTGACTTTC
TRBV7-6	NA	TRBJ2-7	TRBD2	CASSSRLAGLDEQYF	TGTGCCAGCAGCTCAAGACTAGCGGGACTCGACGAGCAGTACTTC
TRBV30	NA	TRBJ1-2	TRBD1	CAWSVNPGGNYGYTF	TGTGCCTGGAGTGTAAACCCAGGGGGGAACTATGGCTACACCTTC
TRBV19	NA	TRBJ1-2	NA	CASSIARVGDYGYTF	TGTGCCAGTAGTATAGCTAGGGTGGGCGACTATGGCTACACCTTC
TRBV14	NA	TRBJ2-1	TRBD2	CASSLLAGYEQFF	TGTGCCAGCAGCCTTCTAGCGGGATACGAGCAGTTCTTC
TRBV7-9	NA	TRBJ1-2	NA	CASSVSPGGSYGYTF	TGTGCCAGCAGCGTATCGCCGGGGGGAAGCTATGGCTACACCTTC
TRBV9	NA	TRBJ2-7	NA	CASSVAGHHSYEQYF	TGTGCCAGCAGCGTAGCCGGACACCACTCCTACGAGCAGTACTTC
TRBV10-3	NA	TRBJ2-7	TRBD2	CAIGRTSGSHEQYF	TGTGCCATCGGAAGGACTAGCGGGAGCCACGAGCAGTACTTC
TRBV29-1	NA	TRBJ2-1	TRBD2	CSVGRGLHNNEQFF	TGCAGCGTGGGTCGGGGACTACATAACAATGAGCAGTTCTTC
TRBV2	few	TRBJ2-7	NA	CASSELGLDAYEQYF	TGTGCCAGCAGTGAGTTAGGACTGGATGCCTACGAGCAGTACTTC
TRBV19	NA	TRBJ2-1	NA	CASSIARGDEQFF	TGTGCCAGTAGTATTGCCAGGGGAGATGAGCAGTTCTTC
TRBV11-2	NA	TRBJ1-1	NA	CASSLKRGAEAFF	TGTGCCAGCAGCCTAAAGAGGGGGGCAGAAGCTTTCTTT
TRBV6-5	NA	TRBJ2-7	TRBD1	CASNSGTASYEQYF	TGTGCCAGTAATTCCGGGACAGCCTCCTACGAGCAGTACTTC
TRBV7-3	NA	TRBJ1-6	NA	CASSESAANSPLHF	TGTGCCAGCAGCGAATCGGCGGCAAATTCACCCCTCCACTTT
TRBV19	NA	TRBJ2-1	NA	CASSTPGFAYDEQFF	TGTGCCAGTAGTACCCCGGGCTTCGCTTACGATGAGCAGTTCTTC
TRBV6-1	once	TRBJ2-7	TRBD2	CASSPGGALSYEQYF	TGTGCCAGCAGTCCGGGGGGGGCTCTCTCCTACGAGCAGTACTTC
TRBV10-3	NA	TRBJ1-1	TRBD1	CAISRTGGNTEAFF	TGTGCCATCAGTCGAACAGGGGGGAACACTGAAGCTTTCTTT
TRBV9	NA	TRBJ1-1	NA	CASSVAGSEAEAFF	TGTGCCAGCAGCGTAGCAGGGTCGGAGGCTGAAGCTTTCTTT
TRBV5-6	NA	TRBJ1-3	TRBD1	CASSPDRAGNTIYF	TGTGCCAGCAGCCCCGACAGGGCTGGAAACACCATATATTTT
TRBV11-2	few	TRBJ1-2	NA	CASSLVGDGYTF	TGTGCCAGCAGCTTAGTGGGGGATGGCTACACCTTC
TRBV19	NA	TRBJ1-2	TRBD1	CASSHQGAGWGYTF	TGTGCCAGTAGCCATCAGGGGGCTGGCTGGGGCTACACCTTC
TRBV6-5	NA	TRBJ1-1	NA	CASSYSSNTEAFF	TGTGCCAGCAGTTACTCTAGTAACACTGAAGCTTTCTTT
TRBV10-3	NA	TRBJ1-1	NA	CAISMEGPLTEAFF	TGTGCCATCAGCATGGAAGGGCCTTTGACTGAAGCTTTCTTT
TRBV18	once	TRBJ1-2	NA	CASSQLNSDYGYTF	TGTGCCAGCTCACAATTGAATAGCGACTATGGCTACACCTTC
TRBV15	NA	TRBJ2-7	NA	CATSRGRLAYEQYF	TGTGCCACCAGCAGAGGTCGACTAGCCTACGAGCAGTACTTC
TRBV2	NA	TRBJ1-2	NA	CASMGLVGPLVAYTF	TGTGCCAGCATGGGGCTCGTGGGGCCCCTGGTTGCCTACACCTTC
TRBV6-6	NA	TRBJ1-5	NA	CASSYSPGRQPQHF	TGTGCCAGCAGTTACTCCCCAGGGCGTCAGCCCCAGCATTTT
TRBV7-8	NA	TRBJ2-6	TRBD2	CASSLVVSGASSGANVLTF	TGTGCCAGCAGCTTAGTGGTTAGCGGGGCGTCCTCTGGGGCCAACGTCCTGACTTTC
TRBV29-1	NA	TRBJ1-1	NA	CSVVVNTEAFF	TGCAGCGTTGTAGTGAACACTGAAGCTTTCTTT